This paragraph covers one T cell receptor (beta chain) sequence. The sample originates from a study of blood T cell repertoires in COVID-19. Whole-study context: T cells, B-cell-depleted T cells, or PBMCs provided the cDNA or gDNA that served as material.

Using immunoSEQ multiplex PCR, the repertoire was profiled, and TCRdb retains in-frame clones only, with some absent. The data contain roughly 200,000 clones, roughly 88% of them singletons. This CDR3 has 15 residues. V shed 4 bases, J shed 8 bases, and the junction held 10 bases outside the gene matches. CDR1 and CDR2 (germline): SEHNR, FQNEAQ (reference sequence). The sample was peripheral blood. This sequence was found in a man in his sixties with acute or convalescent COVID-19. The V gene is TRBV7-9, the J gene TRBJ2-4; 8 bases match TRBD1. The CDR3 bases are TGTGCCAGCAGCTCAGGACAGGGTATAAGGGACATTCAGTACTTC. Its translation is CASSSGQGIRDIQYF.